This T cell receptor beta chain was captured by sequencing in a study of shared clonotypes between healthy human individuals. In its sample, this clone was seen once. Its antigen is currently unknown. General observations from the study: Across subsets, estimated richness was generally greater for naive than for memory populations.

Profiling relied on immunoSEQ multiplex PCR, and the TCRdb table lists in-frame clones only, not all of them. The data hold approximately 2.5 million clones, with roughly 93% observed a single time. The sequence derives from a man younger than 35 in good health. Some clones in this sample may be carry-over from other donors' samples. Material for sequencing was naive CD4+ T cells from PBMCs. As to subset: CD45RA+ positively selected.

CDR3 amino acids: CASSSGTATNEKLFF. CDR3 DNA: TGTGCCAGCAGTTCGGGGACAGCAACTAATGAAAAACTGTTTTTT. The J gene is TRBJ1-4, the V gene TRBV6-5, with 7 bases lining up with TRBD1. Trimming cost V 4 bases and J 0 bases; bases outside gene matches: 2. This CDR3 has 15 amino acids. Looked up from germline, CDR1 is MNHEY and CDR2 is SVGAGI.